A single sample is the source of the 21 T cell receptor beta chains below, sequenced in a study of metastatic and nonmetastatic thyroid tumors. Patients underwent thyroid surgery, and none had received any treatment before it. TCRdb re-called the PCR reads through MiXCR. Among under 45,000 clones, approximately 28% were seen once, and the ten largest hold about 10%. The sequenced sample consisted of blood. The receptors here all came from a male donor with papillary thyroid cancer or a benign thyroid nodule (not recorded which). Some clones in this sample may be carry-over from other donors' samples.

The gene calls are TRBV20-1 and TRBJ1-4; 11 positions agree with TRBD1. The CDR3 sequence is 17 residues long. The trim removed 4 bases at V and 2 bases at J, leaving 9 bases unmatched. Germline values: CDR1 DFQATT, CDR2 SNEGSKA (reference sequence). The CDR3 DNA sequence: TGCAGTGCTATAGTGGAGGGACAGGGGGTGACTAATGAAAAACTGTTTTTT. It yields the protein CSAIVEGQGVTNEKLFF.

The J gene is TRBJ1-4, the V gene TRBV20-1; 9 bases are shared with TRBD1. With V trimmed by 2 bases and J by 6 bases, 7 bases remained unmatched. The CDR3 is 15 amino acids. Per germline, CDR1 DFQATT and CDR2 SNEGSKA (reference sequence). CDR3: CSARSGQGYDEKLFF. In DNA, the CDR3 is TGCAGTGCTAGATCGGGACAGGGATACGATGAAAAACTGTTTTTT.

Ten or more counts support this clone. The chain is built from TRBV12-3 or TRBV12-4 and TRBJ2-3; a possible D gene is TRBD2 (5 bases). V shed 1 base and J shed 2 bases, with 10 bases lying between them. CDR3 length: 15 residues. The CDR3 region is CASSLVASPTDTQYF. CDR3 bases: TGTGCCAGCAGTTTAGTCGCTAGCCCCACAGATACGCAGTATTTT.

The rearrangement joins TRBV10-3 to TRBJ1-3; D remains unclear. CDR1 is ENHRY and CDR2 is SYGVKD in the germline V gene. This CDR3 has 12 residues. V lost 3 bases and J 9 bases, leaving 9 bases between the germline ends. The CDR3 region has the DNA TGTGCCATCAGTGACATTTATGGCACCATATATTTT. The encoded protein is CAISDIYGTIYF.

V gene TRBV7-3 combines with J gene TRBJ2-7; no clear D. CDR1 and CDR2 from the germline V gene are SGHTA and FQGTGA. The CDR3 length is 14 residues. V lost 2 bases, J lost 0 bases, and 8 bases lay in between. This CDR3 is CASSLYTGSYEQYF. CDR3 bases: TGTGCCAGCAGCTTATATACGGGCTCCTACGAGCAGTACTTC. The entire variable domain, with the rest obtained from reference TRBV7-3 and TRBJ2-7, is as follows: GAGVSQTPSNKVTEKGKYVELRCDPISGHTALYWYRQSLGQGPEFLIYFQGTGAADDSGLPNDRFFAVRPEGSVSTLKIQRTERGDSAVYLCASSLYTGSYEQYFGPGTRLTVT.

This clone is labeled as medium-sized. The V call is TRBV12-3 or TRBV12-4, the J call TRBJ1-2; D remains ambiguous. This CDR3 has 12 residues. Trimming left V 5 bases short and J 4 bases short, with 8 bases between. CDR3 region: CASSPPGYGYTF. CDR3 sequence (DNA): TGTGCCAGCAGTCCCCCAGGCTATGGCTACACCTTC.

This clone was counted ten times or more. The rearrangement uses TRBV5-1 and TRBJ2-5; D may be TRBD1 or TRBD2 (5 bases each). The V gene's germline CDR1 is SGHRS and CDR2 YFSETQ. The CDR3 covers 15 residues. Trimming pared 4 bases from V and 3 bases from J, leaving 16 bases between. DNA of the CDR3: TGCGCCAGCAGCGGGATGGGACGGCCGGAAGAGACCCAGTACTTC. Protein sequence: CASSGMGRPEETQYF.

By sample share, this clone is medium-sized (0.01 to 0.1%). The rearrangement uses TRBV18 and TRBJ2-7; tentatively, D is TRBD1 (5 bases). Per germline, CDR1 KGHSH and CDR2 LQKENI. The CDR3 has 14 residues. The V end was cut by 3 bases, the J end by 4 bases, with 13 bases between. The CDR3 here is CASSPREGIYEQYF. CDR3 in DNA: TGTGCCAGCTCACCCAGGGAAGGGATATACGAGCAGTACTTC.

The sample holds many counts of this clone. V usage is TRBV18 and J usage is TRBJ1-6; D possibly corresponds to TRBD1 (5 bases). In germline, CDR1 is KGHSH, CDR2 LQKENI. The V gene lost 8 bases and the J gene lost 5 bases, with 19 bases spanning the gap. The CDR3 totals 16 residues. The CDR3 DNA follows: TGTGCCAGCGCCCGGGACCTATATGGGGATAATTCACCCCTCCACTTT. Protein sequence: CASARDLYGDNSPLHF.

The V gene is TRBV28, the J gene TRBJ2-2, with D possibly matching TRBD1 (6 bases). Germline assignment: CDR1 MDHEN and CDR2 SYDVKM. This CDR3 has 18 residues. V gave up 2 bases and J gave up 4 bases, with 20 bases separating them. CDR3 sequence: CASSLKPNRVRFTGELFF. Here the CDR3 DNA reads TGTGCCAGCAGTTTAAAGCCCAACAGGGTACGCTTCACCGGGGAGCTGTTTTTT.

This clone appeared many times. The chain links TRBV5-6 to TRBJ2-6, with unresolved D. CDR3 size: 15 residues. CDR1 and CDR2 (germline): SGHDT, YYEEEE. Deletions cut 0 bases from V and 0 bases from J, with 4 bases between. The CDR3 DNA reads TGTGCCAGCAGCTTGGCCGGCTCTGGGGCCAACGTCCTGACTTTC. This translates into CASSLAGSGANVLTF.

This clone was counted at least ten times. The chain carries TRBV5-6 and TRBJ2-1; 10 positions agree with TRBD2. The CDR3 has 16 residues. J gave up 0 bases and V 2 bases, and 2 bases lay outside the gene matches. Per the germline V gene, CDR1 is SGHDT and CDR2 is YYEEEE. CDR3 sequence (DNA): TGTGCCAGCAGCTTCTTAGCGGGAGGCTCCTACAATGAGCAGTTCTTC. Translation gives CASSFLAGGSYNEQFF.

At least ten counts were recorded for this clone. V usage is TRBV6-1 and J usage is TRBJ2-5; perhaps D is TRBD1 or TRBD2 (6 bases each). CDR1 is MNHNS, CDR2 SASEGT, per germline. The CDR3 is made up of 12 amino acids. V lost 6 bases to trimming and J lost 11 bases, with 16 bases between them. The CDR3 reads CASREGQGSQYF. The DNA of the CDR3 is TGTGCCAGCAGGGAGGGGCAGGGGAGTCAGTACTTC.

This clone came up many times. The chain recombines TRBV5-1 with TRBJ2-1; D is uncertain. Trimming pared 2 bases from V and 2 bases from J, leaving 8 bases between. CDR1 SGHRS and CDR2 YFSETQ come from the germline V gene. The length of the CDR3 is 14 residues. The CDR3 DNA follows: TGCGCCAGCAGCTTCGGGCCACCCTACAATGAGCAGTTCTTC. Its protein product is CASSFGPPYNEQFF.

This clone occurred many times. The rearrangement links TRBV11-3 to TRBJ2-3, with 7 bases aligning to TRBD1. CDR3 length: 17 amino acids. Looked up from germline, CDR1 is SGHNT and CDR2 is YENEEA. V was clipped by 4 bases and J by 3 bases; unmatched bases: 13. CDR3 sequence (DNA): TGTGCCAGCAGCTCTAGTGGGGGACAGATAAATACAGATACGCAGTATTTT. Amino acid sequence: CASSSSGGQINTDTQYF.

This clone was seen repeatedly, ten times or more. The chain joins TRBV12-3 or TRBV12-4 to TRBJ2-1; a weak D match, TRBD1 (6 bases). The CDR3 length is 16 residues. V lost 6 bases to trimming and J lost 1 base, with 16 bases between them. CDR3 sequence reads: CASSRTDGQSYNEQFF. Here the CDR3 DNA reads TGTGCCAGCAGCCGGACCGACGGACAGTCCTACAATGAGCAGTTCTTC.

This clone was seen repeatedly, ten times or more. The chain couples TRBV5-5 to TRBJ2-7, with 11 nucleotides matching TRBD1. The germline gives CDR1 SGHKS, CDR2 YYEKEE (reference sequence). The CDR3 has 15 amino acids. The V gene end was trimmed by 4 bases and the J gene end by 4 bases; junction bases not matched to a gene: 7. CDR3 in DNA: TGTGCCAGCAGCCGGACGGGACAGGGGGTATACGAGCAGTACTTC. Translation gives CASSRTGQGVYEQYF.

The chain employs TRBV20-1 and TRBJ2-2; D not certain. V lost 0 bases to trimming and J lost 5 bases, with 13 bases between them. Germline V lookup: CDR1 DFQATT, CDR2 SNEGSKA (reference sequence). This CDR3 region has 15 residues. The CDR3 nucleotides read TGCAGTGCTAGAGACGGGTCTAGGGTGACCGGGGAGCTGTTTTTT. Translation gives CSARDGSRVTGELFF.

The chain has TRBV7-9 and TRBJ1-1; D call uncertain. Deletions cut 8 bases from V and 5 bases from J, with 21 bases between. CDR3 length: 15 amino acids. The germline CDR1 and CDR2 sequences are SEHNR and FQNEAQ (reference sequence). Here the CDR3 DNA reads TGTGCCAGCGCAGAAATTAGACGGGGAGGAACTGAAGCTTTCTTT. Its translation: CASAEIRRGGTEAFF.

The chain couples TRBV6-5 to TRBJ2-7; 9 bases line up with TRBD1. V dropped 2 bases and J dropped 2; count of bases not matched to a gene: 4. This CDR3 comprises 15 residues. CDR1 and CDR2 from the germline V gene are MNHEY and SVGAGI. The CDR3 DNA follows: TGTGCCAGCAGTTACGGACAGGGGTGGGCCTACGAGCAGTACTTC. It translates to CASSYGQGWAYEQYF.

The sample holds many counts of this clone. The chain combines TRBV6-4 with TRBJ2-5; D call uncertain. In germline, CDR1 is MRHNA, CDR2 SNTAGT. This CDR3 is built from 13 residues. Deletions cut 4 bases from V and 1 base from J, with 7 bases between. The CDR3 reads CASSVRPQETQYF. The CDR3 coding sequence is TGTGCCAGCAGTGTACGGCCCCAAGAGACCCAGTACTTC.